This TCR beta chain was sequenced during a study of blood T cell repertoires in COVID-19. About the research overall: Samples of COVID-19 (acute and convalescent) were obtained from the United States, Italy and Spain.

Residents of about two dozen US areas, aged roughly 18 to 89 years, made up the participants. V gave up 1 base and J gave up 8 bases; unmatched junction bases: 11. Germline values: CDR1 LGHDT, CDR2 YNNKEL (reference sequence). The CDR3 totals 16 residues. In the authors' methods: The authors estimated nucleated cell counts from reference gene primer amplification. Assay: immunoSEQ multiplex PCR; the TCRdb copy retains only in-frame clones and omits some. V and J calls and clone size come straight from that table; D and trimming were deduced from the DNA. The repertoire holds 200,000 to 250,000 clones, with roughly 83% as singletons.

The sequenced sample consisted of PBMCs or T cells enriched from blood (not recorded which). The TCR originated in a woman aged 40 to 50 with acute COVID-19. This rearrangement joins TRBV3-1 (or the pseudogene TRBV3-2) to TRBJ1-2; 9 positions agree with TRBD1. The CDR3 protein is CASSQVRGQGQSGYTF. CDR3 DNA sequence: TGTGCCAGCAGCCAAGTTCGGGGACAGGGACAGTCCGGCTACACCTTC.